This T cell receptor (beta chain) was sequenced during a study of T cell changes during pregnancy in multiple sclerosis. CDR3 length: 15 residues. Per germline, CDR1 LGHNA and CDR2 YSLEER. V lost 5 bases, J lost 2 bases, and 7 bases stayed unmatched. Generated by immunoSEQ multiplex PCR, the TCRdb table keeps only in-frame clones and is missing some. The top ten clones hold about 1.3% of a sample with 55,000 to 75,000 clones, around nine tenths of them seen once. V usage is TRBV4-3 and J usage is TRBJ2-7; 9 bases line up with TRBD1. The TCR was taken from a female donor in good health, enrolled as a control in a pregnancy study. Sequencing was performed on peripheral blood, taken in the third trimester of pregnancy. CDR3 DNA sequence: TGCGCCAGCAGCGTCGGGACAGGGTCTGCCTACGAGCAGTACTTC. This sequence encodes CASSVGTGSAYEQYF.